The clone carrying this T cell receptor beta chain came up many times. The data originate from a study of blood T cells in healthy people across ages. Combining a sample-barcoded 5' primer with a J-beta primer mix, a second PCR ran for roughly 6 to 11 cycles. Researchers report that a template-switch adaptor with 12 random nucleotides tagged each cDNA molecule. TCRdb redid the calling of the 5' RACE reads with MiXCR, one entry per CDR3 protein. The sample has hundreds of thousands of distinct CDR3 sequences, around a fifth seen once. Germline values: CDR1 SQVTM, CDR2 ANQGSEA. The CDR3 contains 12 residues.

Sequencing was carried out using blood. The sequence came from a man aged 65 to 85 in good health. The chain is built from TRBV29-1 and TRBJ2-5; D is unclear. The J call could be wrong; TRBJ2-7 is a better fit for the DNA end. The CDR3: CSVVVLSYEQYF. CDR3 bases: TGCAGCGTTGTAGTGTTGTCCTACGAGCAGTACTTC.